The clone carrying this T cell receptor beta chain was seen at least ten times. Its target is not known. The germline gives CDR1 LGHNA, CDR2 YNFKEQ. V lost 0 bases and J lost 4; bases outside the gene matches: 9. There are 16 residues in the CDR3. This sample is part of a study of T-cell reconstitution after alpha-beta-depleted transplantation in children. Study-wide results and caveats: T cells produced anew were the main source of T-cell counts and diversity one year after transplant. Several patients had high TCRbeta diversity at day 60; it came from surviving recipient T cells and thymic progenitors.

Preparation of the TCRbeta library was carried out with unique molecular identifiers. TCRdb re-analysed the PCR reads in MiXCR, keeping a single row per CDR3 protein. The sample consists of roughly 5,100 distinct CDR3 sequences, 26% of them appearing once. Specimen: PBMCs, mostly from graft donor cells, collected 60 days after TCRalphabeta/CD19-depleted stem cell transplant. The sequence was obtained from a male patient between 2 and 15 years old who had a stem cell transplant for acute lymphoblastic leukemia, so the T cells may come from the graft donor. V gene TRBV4-2 combines with J gene TRBJ2-7, with 7 bases aligning to TRBD2. The CDR3 bases are TGTGCCAGCAGCCAAGATACGAGCGGGGTCAGGTACGAGCAGTACTTC. It is translated as CASSQDTSGVRYEQYF.